The 4 T cell receptor beta chains listed next were all sequenced from one sample in a study of T cell repertoires in cytomegalovirus infection. Using its own MiXCR run on the reads, TCRdb lists one record per CDR3 protein. The sample holds around 270,000 distinct CDR3 sequences, approximately 10% seen once. Sequenced sample: PBMCs. The receptors originated from a human donor in good health (CMV status not recorded). Some clones in this sample may be carry-over from other donors' samples.

This clonotype was recorded a few times. This sequence joins TRBV6-1 and TRBJ2-2; no firm D call. Germline-derived CDR1 and CDR2 are MNHNS and SASEGT. V was clipped by 10 bases and J by 5 bases, with 14 bases between them. The CDR3 extends over 13 amino acids. CDR3 amino acids: CATTKTVTGELFF. The CDR3 DNA is TGTGCCACAACTAAGACCGTTACCGGGGAGCTGTTTTTT.

This clonotype occurred many times. The genes are TRBV7-9 and TRBJ1-5, with D maybe TRBD1 (6 bases). The CDR3 is 15 amino acids. Germline V gene sequence: CDR1 SEHNR, CDR2 FQNEAQ (reference sequence). V lost 1 base and J 7 bases, leaving 14 bases between the germline ends. CDR3 in amino acids: CASSLDGGTQQPQHF. In DNA, the CDR3 is TGTGCCAGCAGCTTAGACGGCGGGACACAACAGCCCCAGCATTTT.

This clonotype was observed at least ten times. The chain has TRBV7-8 and TRBJ2-4; 7 bases fit TRBD1. The CDR3 spans 18 residues. V shed 5 bases, J shed 0 bases, and the junction held 13 bases outside the gene matches. In germline, CDR1 is SGHVS, CDR2 FQNEAQ. The DNA of the CDR3 is TGTGCCAGCAGCCCCCTGAGGGACAGATCCCTAGCCAAAAACATTCAGTACTTC. Protein sequence: CASSPLRDRSLAKNIQYF.

This clonotype has a count of ten or more. The CDR3: CASSRDFGYEQYF. In DNA, the CDR3 is TGTGCCAGCAGCCGGGACTTCGGATACGAGCAGTACTTC. The J gene is TRBJ2-7, the V gene TRBV7-2; possible D gene TRBD2, 6 bases. CDR3 size: 13 residues. V was trimmed by 5 bases and J by 4 bases, leaving 12 bases between them. Germline values: CDR1 SGHTA, CDR2 FQGNSA.